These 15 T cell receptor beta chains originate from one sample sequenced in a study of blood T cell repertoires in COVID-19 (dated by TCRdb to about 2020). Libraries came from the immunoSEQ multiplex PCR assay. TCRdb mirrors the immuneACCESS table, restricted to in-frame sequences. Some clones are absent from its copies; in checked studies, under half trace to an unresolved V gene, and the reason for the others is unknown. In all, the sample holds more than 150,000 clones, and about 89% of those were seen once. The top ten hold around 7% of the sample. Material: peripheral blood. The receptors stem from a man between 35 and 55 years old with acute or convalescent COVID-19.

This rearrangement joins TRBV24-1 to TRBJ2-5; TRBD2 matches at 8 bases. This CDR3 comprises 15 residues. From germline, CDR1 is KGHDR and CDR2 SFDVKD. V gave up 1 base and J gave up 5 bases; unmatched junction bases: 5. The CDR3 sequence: CATSDLAGDGETQYF. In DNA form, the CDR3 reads TGTGCCACCAGTGATTTAGCGGGGGATGGGGAGACCCAGTACTTC.

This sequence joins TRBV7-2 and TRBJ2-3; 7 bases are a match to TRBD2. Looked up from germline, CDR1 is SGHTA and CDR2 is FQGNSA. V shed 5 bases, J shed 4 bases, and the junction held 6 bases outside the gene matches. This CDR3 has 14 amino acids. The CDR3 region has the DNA TGTGCCAGCAGCCCCACGGGGGGATCAGATACGCAGTATTTT. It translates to CASSPTGGSDTQYF. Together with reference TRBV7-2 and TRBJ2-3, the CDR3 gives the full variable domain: GAGVSQSPSNKVTEKGKDVELRCDPISGHTALYWYRQSLGQGLEFLIYFQGNSAPDKSGLPSDRFSAERTGGSVSTLTIQRTQQEDSAVYLCASSPTGGSDTQYFGPGTRLTVL.

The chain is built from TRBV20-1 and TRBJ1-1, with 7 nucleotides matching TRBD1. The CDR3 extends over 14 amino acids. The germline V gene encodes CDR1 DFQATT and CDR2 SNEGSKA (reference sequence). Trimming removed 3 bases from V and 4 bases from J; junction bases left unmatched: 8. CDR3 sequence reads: CSASTGVRATEAFF. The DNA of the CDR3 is TGCAGTGCTAGTACAGGGGTCAGGGCCACTGAAGCTTTCTTT.

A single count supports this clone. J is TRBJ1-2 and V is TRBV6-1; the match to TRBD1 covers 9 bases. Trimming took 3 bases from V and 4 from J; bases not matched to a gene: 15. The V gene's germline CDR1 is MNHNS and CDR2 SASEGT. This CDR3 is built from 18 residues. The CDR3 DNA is TGTGCCAGCAGTGAGGTGGACAGGGGTGTCTTCTTTCCCTATGGCTACACCTTC. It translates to CASSEVDRGVFFPYGYTF.

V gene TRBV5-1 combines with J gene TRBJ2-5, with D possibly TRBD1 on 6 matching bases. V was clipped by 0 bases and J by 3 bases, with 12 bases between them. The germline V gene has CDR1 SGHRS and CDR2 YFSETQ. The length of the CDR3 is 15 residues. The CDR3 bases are TGCGCCAGCAGCTTGGGGTCACAGGGAAAAGAGACCCAGTACTTC. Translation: CASSLGSQGKETQYF.

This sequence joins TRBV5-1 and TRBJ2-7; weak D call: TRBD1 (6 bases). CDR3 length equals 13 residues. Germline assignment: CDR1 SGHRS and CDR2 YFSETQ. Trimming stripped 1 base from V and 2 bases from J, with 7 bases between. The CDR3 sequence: CASSLTGTYEQYF. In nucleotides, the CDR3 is TGCGCCAGCAGCTTGACAGGGACCTACGAGCAGTACTTC.

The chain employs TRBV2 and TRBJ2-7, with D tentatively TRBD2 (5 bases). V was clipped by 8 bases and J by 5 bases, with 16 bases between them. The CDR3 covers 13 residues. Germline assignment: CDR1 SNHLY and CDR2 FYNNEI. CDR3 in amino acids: CASGRGTVDEQYF. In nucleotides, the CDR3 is TGTGCCAGCGGTCGGGGAACGGTGGACGAGCAGTACTTC. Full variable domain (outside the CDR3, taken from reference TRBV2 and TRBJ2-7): EPEVTQTPSHQVTQMGQEVILRCVPISNHLYFYWYRQILGQKVEFLVSFYNNEISEKSEIFDDQFSVERPDGSNFTLKIRSTKLEDSAMYFCASGRGTVDEQYFGPGTRLTVT.

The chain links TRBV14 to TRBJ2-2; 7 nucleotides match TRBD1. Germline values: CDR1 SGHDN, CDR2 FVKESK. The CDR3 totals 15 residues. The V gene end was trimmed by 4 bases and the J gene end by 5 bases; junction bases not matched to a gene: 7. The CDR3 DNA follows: TGTGCCAGCAGCCCCGGACAGGTGAGGACCGGGGAGCTGTTTTTT. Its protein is CASSPGQVRTGELFF.

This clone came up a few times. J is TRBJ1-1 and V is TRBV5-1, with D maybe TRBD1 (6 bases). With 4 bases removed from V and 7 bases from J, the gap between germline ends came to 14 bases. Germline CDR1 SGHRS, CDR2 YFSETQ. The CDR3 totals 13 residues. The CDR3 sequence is CASSTYREGEAFF. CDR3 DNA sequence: TGCGCCAGCAGCACCTACAGGGAGGGTGAAGCTTTCTTT.

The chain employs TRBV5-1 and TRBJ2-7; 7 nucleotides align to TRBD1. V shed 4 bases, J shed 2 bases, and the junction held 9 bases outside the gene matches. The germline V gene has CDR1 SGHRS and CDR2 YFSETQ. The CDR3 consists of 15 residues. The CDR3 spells CASSPKGQETYEQYF. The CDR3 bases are TGCGCCAGCAGCCCTAAAGGACAGGAAACCTACGAGCAGTACTTC.

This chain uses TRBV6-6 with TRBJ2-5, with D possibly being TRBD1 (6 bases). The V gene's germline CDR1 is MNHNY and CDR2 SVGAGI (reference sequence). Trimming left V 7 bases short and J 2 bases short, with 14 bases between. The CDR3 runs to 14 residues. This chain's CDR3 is CASTRTASQETQYF. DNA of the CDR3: TGTGCCAGCACCCGGACAGCTTCTCAAGAGACCCAGTACTTC.

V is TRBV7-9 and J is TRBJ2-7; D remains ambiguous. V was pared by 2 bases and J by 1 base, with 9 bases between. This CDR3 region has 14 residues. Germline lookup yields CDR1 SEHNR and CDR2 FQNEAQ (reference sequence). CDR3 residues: CASSLTVVSYEQYF. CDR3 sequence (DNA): TGTGCCAGCAGCTTAACTGTGGTTTCCTACGAGCAGTACTTC.

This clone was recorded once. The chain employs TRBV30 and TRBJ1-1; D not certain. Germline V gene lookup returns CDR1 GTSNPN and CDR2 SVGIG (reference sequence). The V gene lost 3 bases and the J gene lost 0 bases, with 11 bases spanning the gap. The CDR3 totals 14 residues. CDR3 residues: CAWSPGRMNTEAFF. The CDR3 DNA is TGTGCCTGGAGCCCGGGAAGAATGAACACTGAAGCTTTCTTT.

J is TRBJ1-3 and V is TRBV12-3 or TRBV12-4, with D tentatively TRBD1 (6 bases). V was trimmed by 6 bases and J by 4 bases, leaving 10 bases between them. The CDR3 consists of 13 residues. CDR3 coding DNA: TGTGCCAGCAGGGACAGTCCGGGAAACACCATATATTTT. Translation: CASRDSPGNTIYF.

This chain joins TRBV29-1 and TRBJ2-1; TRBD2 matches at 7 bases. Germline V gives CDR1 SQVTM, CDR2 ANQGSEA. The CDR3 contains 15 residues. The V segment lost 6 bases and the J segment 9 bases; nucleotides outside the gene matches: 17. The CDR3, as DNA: TGCAGCGTCGGGAGGACCGGGGTGGGGGTCGGTGAGCAGTTCTTC. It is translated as CSVGRTGVGVGEQFF.